The source of this T cell receptor (beta chain) is a study of T-cell memory formation after mild COVID-19. In the study overall: There were largely donor-specific TCR clusters.

In this sample, this clonotype turned up once. TCRdb passed the 5' RACE reads through MiXCR, listing each CDR3 protein once. Among around 250,000 distinct CDR3 sequences listed, about 16% were seen once. The germline gives CDR1 ENHRY, CDR2 SYGVKD. The CDR3 is 15 residues long. Losses at the gene ends were 0 bases for V and 5 bases for J; bases not matched to a gene: 4. Material: PBMCs or a T cell subset sorted from them (not recorded which). V usage is TRBV10-3 and J usage is TRBJ2-1, with TRBD2 identical over 7 bases. The sequence was obtained from a man younger than 30 who had mild COVID-19 (a few samples of this study predate the infection). Cell type and time point are not known. The CDR3 loop reads CAISESTGLNNEQFF. For the CDR3, the DNA is TGTGCCATCAGTGAGTCGACGGGACTAAACAATGAGCAGTTCTTC.